This T cell receptor beta chain was captured in a study of OX40 agonist ivuxolimab in advanced cancers. Findings and caveats of the study: Averaging showed that CD8+ T cells had more expanded clones than CD4+ did. It was also the case that some nonresponders had low normalized T-cell clonal expansion.

Trimming cost V 4 bases and J 14 bases, with 19 bases left between them. Germline CDR1 and CDR2: SGHNT and YYREEE (reference sequence). This CDR3 is built from 13 residues. Blood samples were obtained at baseline, cycle 4 day 1, and cycle 7 day 1. Sequenced by immunoSEQ multiplex PCR; TCRdb stores in-frame clones only, minus some. In the table there are 65,000 to 90,000 clones, 75% to 90% of which are singletons. A note on this clone: The antigen remains unidentified.

The source was CD4+ or CD8+ T cells sorted from blood, collected in a trial of the OX40 agonist ivuxolimab. The rearrangement links TRBV5-4 to TRBJ2-4; either TRBD1 or TRBD2 may supply D (5 bases each). This sequence was found in an adult with an advanced solid tumor such as melanoma, head and neck, liver or kidney cancer. This CDR3 reads CASSPSIGLGEYF. As DNA, the CDR3 is TGTGCCAGCAGCCCCTCTATTGGGCTGGGGGAGTACTTC. Full variable domain (rest looked up from reference TRBV5-4 and TRBJ2-4): ETGVTQSPTHLIKTRGQQVTLRCSSQSGHNTVSWYQQALGQGPQFIFQYYREEENGRGNFPPRFSGLQFPNYSSELNVNALELDDSALYLCASSPSIGLGEYFGAGTRLSVL.